The present T cell receptor (beta chain) was sequenced within a study of blood T cell repertoires in COVID-19 (dated by TCRdb to 2020 to 2021). As for the study more broadly: Collaborator samples came from the United States, Italy and Spain and covered acute and convalescent phases of COVID-19. The material from the prospective study consisted of cDNA or gDNA derived from T cells, B-cell-depleted T cells, or PBMCs. Deeply sampled blood TCRbeta repertoires from subjects exposed to, actively infected with, or recovered from COVID-19 were included in the dataset. The repertoires were released in a freely available public database intended as a resource for research on the immune response to SARS-CoV-2. The samples were drawn from the first 160 participants of the ongoing ImmuneRACE study and from 1,254 subjects provided by 6 global collaborators. Sample metadata almost always included a de-identified subject ID, COVID-19 status, age in years and sex. Where available, HLA class I and class II types were taken from metadata supplied by the sample provider and were not determined by assay-based typing.

TCRbeta CDR3 regions were amplified from genomic DNA by means of the immunoSEQ Assay, a bias-controlled multiplex PCR. For the original study's pipeline: The number of nucleated cells in each sample was estimated by amplification of reference gene primers within the assay. To quantify the absolute abundance of each unique TCRbeta CDR3 rearrangement, sequence reads were collapsed and filtered. Productive Simpson clonality was computed per sample as the square root of Simpson's diversity index over productive rearrangements. TCRdb holds this immuneACCESS table with in-frame rearrangements only. Some clones are missing; in checked studies, unresolved V genes explain under half, and the rest has no known cause. V and J calls and clone size are as listed in that table; D and trimming were resolved from the DNA. Recorded for this sample are tens of thousands of clones; about four fifths of them occurred a single time. Of the sample, roughly 19% is held by the ten largest clones.

Broad study findings and their caveats: Clinical and demographic metadata were provided uncurated, with the amount varying by source and participant.

Whole blood was collected in K2EDTA tubes by collaborating institutions according to the institutions' own protocols. For TCRbeta analysis, collaborators shipped samples in one of three forms: frozen whole blood, isolated PBMCs, or DNA extracted from either of those sample types. As for this clone: No antigen is known for it. Base qualities are not provided; no much larger clone lies one nucleotide away.

The specimen was peripheral blood. This TCR derives from a human donor in a cohort sampled during active COVID-19.

The DNA sequence follows: TGTGCCAGCAATATGGGACAGACGTATAATTCACCCCTCCACTTT. Its translation is CASNMGQTYNSPLHF. This sequence uses TRBV28 and TRBJ1-6, with 7 bases matching TRBD1. From cysteine to phenylalanine, the CDR3 is 15 amino acids long. Only the CDR3 DNA is retained, 45 bases long and in frame from the first base. The germline V gene supplies CDR1 MDHEN and CDR2 SYDVKM. Trimmed from V: 7 bases; trimmed from J: 4 bases; junction bases lacking a gene match: 7.